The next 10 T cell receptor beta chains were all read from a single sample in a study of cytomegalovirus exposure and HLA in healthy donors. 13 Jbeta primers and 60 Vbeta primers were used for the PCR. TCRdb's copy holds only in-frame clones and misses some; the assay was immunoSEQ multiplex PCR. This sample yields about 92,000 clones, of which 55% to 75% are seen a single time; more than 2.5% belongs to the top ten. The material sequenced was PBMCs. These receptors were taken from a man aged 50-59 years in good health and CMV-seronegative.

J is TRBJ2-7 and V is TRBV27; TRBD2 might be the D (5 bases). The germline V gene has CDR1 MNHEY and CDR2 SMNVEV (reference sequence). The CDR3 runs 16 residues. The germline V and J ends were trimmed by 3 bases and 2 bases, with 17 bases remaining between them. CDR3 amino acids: CASSFLERTLPYEQYV. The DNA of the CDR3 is TGTGCCAGCAGTTTTCTCGAGCGGACGCTCCCCTACGAGCAGTACGTC.

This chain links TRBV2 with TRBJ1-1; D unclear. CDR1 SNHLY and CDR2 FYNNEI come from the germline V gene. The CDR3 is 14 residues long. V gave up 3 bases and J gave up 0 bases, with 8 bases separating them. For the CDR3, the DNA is TGTGCCAGCAGTGACAGAATCATGAACACTGAAGCTTTCTTT. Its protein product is CASSDRIMNTEAFF.

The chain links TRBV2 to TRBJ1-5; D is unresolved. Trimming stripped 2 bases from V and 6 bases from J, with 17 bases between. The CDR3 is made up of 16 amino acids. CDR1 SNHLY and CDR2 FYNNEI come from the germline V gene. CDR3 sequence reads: CASSEQSGLVGQPQHF. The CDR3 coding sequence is TGTGCCAGCAGTGAACAGTCGGGGTTGGTGGGTCAGCCCCAGCATTTT.

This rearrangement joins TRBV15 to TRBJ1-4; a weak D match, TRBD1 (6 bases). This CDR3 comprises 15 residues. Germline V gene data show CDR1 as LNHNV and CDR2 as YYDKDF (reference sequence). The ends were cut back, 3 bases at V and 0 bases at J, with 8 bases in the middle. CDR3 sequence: CATSRDRTTNEKLFF. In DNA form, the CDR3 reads TGTGCCACCAGCAGGGACAGAACAACTAATGAAAAACTGTTTTTT.

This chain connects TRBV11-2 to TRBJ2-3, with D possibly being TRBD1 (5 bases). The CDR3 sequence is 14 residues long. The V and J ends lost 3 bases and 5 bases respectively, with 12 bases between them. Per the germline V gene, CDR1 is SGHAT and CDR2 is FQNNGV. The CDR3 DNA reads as TGTGCCAGCAGCTTTATCAGGGCACTAGATACGCAGTATTTT. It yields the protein CASSFIRALDTQYF.

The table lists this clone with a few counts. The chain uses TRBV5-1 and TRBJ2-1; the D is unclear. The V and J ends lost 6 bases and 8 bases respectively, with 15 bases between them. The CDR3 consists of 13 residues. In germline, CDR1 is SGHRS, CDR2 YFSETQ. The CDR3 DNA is TGCGCCAGCAAGCCCTCCAATCGGGATGAGCAGTTCTTC. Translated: CASKPSNRDEQFF.

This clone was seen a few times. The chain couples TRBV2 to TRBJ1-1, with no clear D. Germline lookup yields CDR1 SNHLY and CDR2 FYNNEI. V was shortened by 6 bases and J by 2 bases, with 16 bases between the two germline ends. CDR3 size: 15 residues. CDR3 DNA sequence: TGTGCCAGCAGGGACCACACCACGGGAAACACTGAAGCTTTCTTT. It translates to CASRDHTTGNTEAFF.

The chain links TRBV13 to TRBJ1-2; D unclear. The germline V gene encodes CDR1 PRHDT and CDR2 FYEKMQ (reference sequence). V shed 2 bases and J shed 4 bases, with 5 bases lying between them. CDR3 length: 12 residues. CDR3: CASSLSSYGYTF. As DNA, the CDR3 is TGTGCCAGCAGCTTATCTTCCTATGGCTACACCTTC.

The CDR3 nucleotides are TGCAGCGTTGCCCAGGGACAGGGACCCTACGAGCAGTACTTC. This gives the protein CSVAQGQGPYEQYF. The chain carries TRBV29-1 and TRBJ2-7, with 9 nucleotides matching TRBD1. CDR1 and CDR2 (germline): SQVTM, ANQGSEA. The CDR3 runs 14 residues. J lost 2 bases, V lost 4 bases, and 6 bases had no gene match.

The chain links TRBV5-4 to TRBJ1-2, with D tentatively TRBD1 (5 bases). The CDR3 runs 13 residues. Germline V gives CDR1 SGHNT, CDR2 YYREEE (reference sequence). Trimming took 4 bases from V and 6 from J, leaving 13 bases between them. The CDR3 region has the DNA TGTGCCAGCAGCCCAAACGTCAGGGATGGCTACACCTTC. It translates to CASSPNVRDGYTF.